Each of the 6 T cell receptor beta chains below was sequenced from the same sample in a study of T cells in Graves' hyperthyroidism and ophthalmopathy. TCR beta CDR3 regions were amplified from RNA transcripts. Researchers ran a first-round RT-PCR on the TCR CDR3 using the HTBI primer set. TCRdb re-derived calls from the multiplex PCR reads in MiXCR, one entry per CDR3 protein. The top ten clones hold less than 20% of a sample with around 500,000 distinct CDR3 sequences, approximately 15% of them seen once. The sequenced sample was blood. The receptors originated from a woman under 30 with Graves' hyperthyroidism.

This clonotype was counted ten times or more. CDR3: CASSLGSGGGLYTF. DNA for the CDR3: TGTGCCAGCAGTTTAGGTAGCGGAGGGGGACTTTACACCTTC. The genes are TRBV12-3 or TRBV12-4 and TRBJ1-2; D possibly corresponds to TRBD1 (6 bases). This CDR3 is 14 amino acids long. The V gene lost 1 base and the J gene lost 11 bases, with 17 bases spanning the gap.

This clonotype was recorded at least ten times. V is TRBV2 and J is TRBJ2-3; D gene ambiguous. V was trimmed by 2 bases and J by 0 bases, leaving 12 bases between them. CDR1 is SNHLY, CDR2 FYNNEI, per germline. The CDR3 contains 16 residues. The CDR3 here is CASSERASLSTDTQYF. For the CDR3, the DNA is TGTGCCAGCAGTGAAAGGGCCTCACTGAGCACAGATACGCAGTATTTT. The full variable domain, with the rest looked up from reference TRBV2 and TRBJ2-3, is EPEVTQTPSHQVTQMGQEVILRCVPISNHLYFYWYRQILGQKVEFLVSFYNNEISEKSEIFDDQFSVERPDGSNFTLKIRSTKLEDSAMYFCASSERASLSTDTQYFGPGTRLTVL.

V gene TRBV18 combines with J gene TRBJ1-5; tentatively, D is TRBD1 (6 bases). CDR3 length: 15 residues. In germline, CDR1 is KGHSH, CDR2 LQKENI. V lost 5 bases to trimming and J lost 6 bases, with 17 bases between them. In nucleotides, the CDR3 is TGTGCCAGCTCAAGCAACAGGGAAGAAGGTCAGCCCCAGCATTTT. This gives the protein CASSSNREEGQPQHF.

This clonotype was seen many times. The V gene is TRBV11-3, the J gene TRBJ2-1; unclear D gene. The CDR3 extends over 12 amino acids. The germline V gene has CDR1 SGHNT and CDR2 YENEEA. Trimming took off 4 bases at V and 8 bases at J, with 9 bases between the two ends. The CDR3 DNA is TGTGCCAGCAGCTATGACCGGGATGAGCAGTTCTTC. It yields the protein CASSYDRDEQFF. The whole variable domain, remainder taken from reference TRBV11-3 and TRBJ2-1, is EAGVVQSPRYKIIEKKQPVAFWCNPISGHNTLYWYLQNLGQGPELLIRYENEEAVDDSQLPKDRFSAERLKGVDSTLKIQPAELGDSAVYLCASSYDRDEQFFGPGTRLTVL.

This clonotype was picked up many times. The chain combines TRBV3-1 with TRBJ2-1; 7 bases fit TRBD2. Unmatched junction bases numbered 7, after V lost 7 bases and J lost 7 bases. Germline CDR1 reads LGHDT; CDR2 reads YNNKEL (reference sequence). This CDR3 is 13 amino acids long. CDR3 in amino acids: CASNRLADNEQFF. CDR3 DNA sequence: TGTGCCAGCAACCGACTAGCAGATAATGAGCAGTTCTTC.

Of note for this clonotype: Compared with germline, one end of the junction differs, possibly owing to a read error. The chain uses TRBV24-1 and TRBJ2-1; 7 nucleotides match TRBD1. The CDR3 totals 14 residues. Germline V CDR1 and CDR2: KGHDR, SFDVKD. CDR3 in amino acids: CATGPGTEYNERFF. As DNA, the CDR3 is TGTGCCACCGGGCCCGGGACAGAGTACAATGAGCGGTTCTTC.